This entry describes one T cell receptor beta chain. The CDR3 spans 13 residues. Germline-derived CDR1 and CDR2 are MGHDK and SYGVNS. V shed 3 bases, J shed 4 bases, and the junction held 2 bases outside the gene matches. With 60 Vbeta and 13 Jbeta primers, the PCR was carried out. The method was immunoSEQ multiplex PCR; TCRdb's version includes in-frame clones alone and lacks a portion of them. This sample carries tens of thousands of clones, 81% of them seen once, and the ten largest clones take 1% to 1.5%. The data were taken from a study of cytomegalovirus exposure and HLA in healthy donors. This receptor was obtained from a girl between 2 and 10 years old in good health and CMV-seropositive. The chain combines TRBV25-1 with TRBJ1-2; TRBD1 matches at 7 bases. Sample: PBMCs. This CDR3 is CASSDRGSYGYTF. In DNA form, the CDR3 reads TGTGCCAGCAGTGACAGGGGGAGCTATGGCTACACCTTC.